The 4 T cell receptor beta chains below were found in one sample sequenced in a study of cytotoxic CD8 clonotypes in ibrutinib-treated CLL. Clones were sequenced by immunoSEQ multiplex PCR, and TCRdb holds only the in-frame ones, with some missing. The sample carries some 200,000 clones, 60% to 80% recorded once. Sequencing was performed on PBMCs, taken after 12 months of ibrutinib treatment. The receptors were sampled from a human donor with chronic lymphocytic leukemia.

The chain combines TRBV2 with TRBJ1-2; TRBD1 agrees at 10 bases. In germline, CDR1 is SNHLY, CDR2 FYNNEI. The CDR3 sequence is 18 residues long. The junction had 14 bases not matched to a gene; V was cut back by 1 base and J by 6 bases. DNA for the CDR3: TGTGCCAGCAGTGAAGAGATGGGACAGGGGCCCTCTGCGGATGGCTACACCTTC. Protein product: CASSEEMGQGPSADGYTF.

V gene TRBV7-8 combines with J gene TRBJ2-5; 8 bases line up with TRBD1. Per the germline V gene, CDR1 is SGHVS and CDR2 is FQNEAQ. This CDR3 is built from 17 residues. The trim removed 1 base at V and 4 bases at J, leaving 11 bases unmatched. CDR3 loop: CASSLVSPGQVRETQYF. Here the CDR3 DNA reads TGTGCCAGCAGCTTAGTATCCCCGGGACAGGTACGAGAGACCCAGTACTTC.

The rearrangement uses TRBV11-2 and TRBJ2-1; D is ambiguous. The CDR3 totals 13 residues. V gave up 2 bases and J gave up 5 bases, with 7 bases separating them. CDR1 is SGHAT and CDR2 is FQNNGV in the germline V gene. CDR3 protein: CASSLNRNNEQFF. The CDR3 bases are TGTGCCAGCAGCTTAAACCGAAACAATGAGCAGTTCTTC. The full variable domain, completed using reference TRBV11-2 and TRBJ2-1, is EAGVAQSPRYKIIEKRQSVAFWCNPISGHATLYWYQQILGQGPKLLIQFQNNGVVDDSQLPKDRFSAERLKGVDSTLKIQPAKLEDSAVYLCASSLNRNNEQFFGPGTRLTVL.

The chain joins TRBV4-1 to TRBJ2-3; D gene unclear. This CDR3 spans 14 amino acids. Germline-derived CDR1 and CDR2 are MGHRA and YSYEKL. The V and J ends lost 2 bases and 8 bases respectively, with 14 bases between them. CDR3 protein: CASSQSPDPGTQYF. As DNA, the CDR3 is TGCGCCAGCAGCCAATCCCCCGACCCGGGTACGCAGTATTTT.